This TCR beta chain appears in the sequencing data of a study of T cell changes during pregnancy in multiple sclerosis. The table came from immunoSEQ multiplex PCR; TCRdb's copy has only in-frame clones and leaves some out. The sample carries fewer than 45,000 clones, 88% recorded once. There are 11 residues in the CDR3. CDR1 and CDR2 from the germline V gene are MNHNS and SASEGT. The V and J ends lost 4 bases and 12 bases respectively, with 9 bases between them. This specimen was CD8+ T cells from peripheral blood mononuclear cells, taken in the third trimester of pregnancy. This TCR came from a female donor with multiple sclerosis, enrolled in a pregnancy study. The rearrangement joins TRBV6-1 to TRBJ2-2, with D possibly being TRBD1 (5 bases). CDR3 sequence (DNA): TGTGCCAGCAGTGTAGGGGTGAAGCTGTTTTTT. This codes for CASSVGVKLFF.